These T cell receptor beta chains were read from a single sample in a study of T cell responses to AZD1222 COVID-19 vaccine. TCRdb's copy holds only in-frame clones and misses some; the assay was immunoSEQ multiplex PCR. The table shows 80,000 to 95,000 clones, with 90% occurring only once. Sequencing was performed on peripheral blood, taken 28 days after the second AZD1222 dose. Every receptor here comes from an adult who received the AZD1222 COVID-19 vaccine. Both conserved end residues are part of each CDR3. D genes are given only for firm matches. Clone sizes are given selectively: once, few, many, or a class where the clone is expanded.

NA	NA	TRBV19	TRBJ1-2	TGTGCCAGTAGTATCACTAGTAGGGCTAACTATGGCTACACCTTC	CASSITSRANYGYTF
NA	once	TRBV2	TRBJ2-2	TGTGCCAGCAGTGAACCAGCGAACACCGGGGAGCTGTTTTTT	CASSEPANTGELFF
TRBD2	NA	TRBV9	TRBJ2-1	TGTGCCAGCAGCCCCTCGGGCGGGGGGAACAATGAGCAGTTCTTC	CASSPSGGGNNEQFF
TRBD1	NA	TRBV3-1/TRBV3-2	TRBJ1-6	TGTGCCAGCAGCCAGGACCGGGACAGGGTATTTTCACCCCTCCACTTT	CASSQDRDRVFSPLHF
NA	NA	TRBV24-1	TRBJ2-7	TGTGCCACCAGTGATTTTAGGTCCGGGTCCTACGAGCAGTACTTC	CATSDFRSGSYEQYF
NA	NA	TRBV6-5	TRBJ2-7	TGTGCCAGCAGTACGGTTAGTGGATACGAGCAGTACTTC	CASSTVSGYEQYF
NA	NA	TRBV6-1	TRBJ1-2	TGTGCCAGCAGTGAATACCCCGAGGGTGGCTACACCTTC	CASSEYPEGGYTF
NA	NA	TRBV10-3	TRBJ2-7	TGTGCCATCAGTGAGACCGAGGTAGGCTACGAGCAGTACTTC	CAISETEVGYEQYF
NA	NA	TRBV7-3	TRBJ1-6	TGTGCCAGCAGCTTAAGGGGGGGCGGAGTCTCCTATAATTCACCCCTCCACTTT	CASSLRGGGVSYNSPLHF
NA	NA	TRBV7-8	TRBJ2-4	TGTGCCAGCAGCTTAGGGCCTATCGTAGCCAAAAACATTCAGTACTTC	CASSLGPIVAKNIQYF
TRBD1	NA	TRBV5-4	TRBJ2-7	TGTGCCAGCAGCTTGGCAACAGGGGGCACGTCCTACGAGCAGTACTTC	CASSLATGGTSYEQYF
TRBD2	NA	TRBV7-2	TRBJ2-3	TGTGCCAGCAGCTTGCGACTAGCGGGGGGTCTAAGCACAGATACGCAGTATTTT	CASSLRLAGGLSTDTQYF